The 21 T cell receptor beta chains below were found in one sample sequenced in a study of cytomegalovirus exposure and HLA in healthy donors. PCR used 60 Vbeta primers and 13 Jbeta primers. Some clones are missing from TCRdb's copy, which holds only in-frame ones; the method was immunoSEQ multiplex PCR. The repertoire holds 150,000 to 200,000 clones, with about 86% as singletons. The sequenced sample consisted of PBMCs. The receptors derive from a woman aged 25 to 39 in good health and CMV-seronegative.

This clone was counted a few times. This sequence joins TRBV5-4 and TRBJ1-4, with D hard to call. The CDR3 is 13 amino acids. Germline loops: CDR1 SGHNT, CDR2 YYREEE (reference sequence). V dropped 4 bases and J dropped 5 bases, with 9 bases sitting between them. CDR3 protein: CASSPGLNEKLFF. CDR3 sequence (DNA): TGTGCCAGCAGCCCCGGACTCAATGAAAAACTGTTTTTT.

V is TRBV5-1 and J is TRBJ1-4; TRBD1 might be the D (6 bases). Trimming removed 1 base at V and 3 bases at J, with 7 bases between. This CDR3 contains 14 residues. Germline lookup yields CDR1 SGHRS and CDR2 YFSETQ. The CDR3 spells CASSLQGSNEKLFF. The CDR3 DNA reads as TGCGCCAGCAGCTTGCAGGGGTCTAATGAAAAACTGTTTTTT.

This chain's CDR3 is CASSARTGSYEKLFF. DNA of the CDR3: TGTGCCAGCAGTGCCCGGACAGGGAGTTATGAAAAACTGTTTTTT. The V gene is TRBV2, the J gene TRBJ1-4; 8 bases are a match to TRBD1. J was trimmed by 6 bases and V by 4 bases; bases with no gene match: 7. The CDR3 is 15 residues long. Germline V gives CDR1 SNHLY, CDR2 FYNNEI.

This rearrangement joins TRBV5-1 to TRBJ1-5, with D possibly being TRBD1 (5 bases). Trimming pared 4 bases from V and 3 bases from J, leaving 8 bases between. Per germline, CDR1 SGHRS and CDR2 YFSETQ. This CDR3 is built from 13 residues. The CDR3 coding sequence is TGCGCCAGCAGCGCGGGGGACAATCAGCCCCAGCATTTT. Translation gives CASSAGDNQPQHF.

This clone was seen more than once but under ten times. This rearrangement joins TRBV9 to TRBJ1-2; 8 bases align to TRBD1. After removal of 0 bases from V and 5 bases from J, the junction contained 0 bases not matched to a gene. The CDR3 has 13 amino acids. From germline, CDR1 is SGDLS and CDR2 YYNGEE. The CDR3 reads CASSVGTGYGYTF. CDR3 nucleotide sequence: TGTGCCAGCAGCGTAGGGACAGGGTATGGCTACACCTTC. Based on the CDR3 plus reference TRBV9 and TRBJ1-2, the full variable domain is DSGVTQTPKHLITATGQRVTLRCSPRSGDLSVYWYQQSLDQGLQFLIQYYNGEERAKGNILERFSAQQFPDLHSELNLSSLELGDSALYFCASSVGTGYGYTFGSGTRLTVV.

The genes are TRBV19 and TRBJ1-6; 8 positions match TRBD1. Germline values: CDR1 LNHDA, CDR2 SQIVND (reference sequence). This CDR3 is 16 amino acids long. V was clipped by 7 bases and J by 7 bases; unmatched bases: 12. DNA for the CDR3: TGTGCCAGTAAAGAGGACAGGGCGCTTGGGAATTCACCCCTCCACTTT. This gives the protein CASKEDRALGNSPLHF.

The chain employs TRBV9 and TRBJ2-3; 7 nucleotides agree with TRBD2. The V gene's germline CDR1 is SGDLS and CDR2 YYNGEE. This CDR3 is 16 amino acids long. Unmatched junction bases numbered 6, after V lost 0 bases and J lost 2 bases. The chain's CDR3 is CASSVGSGPSTDTQYF. Written as DNA, the CDR3 is TGTGCCAGCAGCGTAGGTAGCGGGCCTTCCACAGATACGCAGTATTTT.

There are a few counts of this clone. The chain employs TRBV10-3 and TRBJ2-7, with 7 bases fitting TRBD1. The V segment lost 5 bases and the J segment 2 bases; nucleotides outside the gene matches: 6. The CDR3 totals 14 residues. Germline CDR1 is ENHRY and CDR2 is SYGVKD. The CDR3 loop is CAISRTGEPYEQYF. CDR3 sequence (DNA): TGTGCCATCAGTAGGACAGGCGAACCCTACGAGCAGTACTTC.

The chain is built from TRBV9 and TRBJ2-1, with 8 bases lining up with TRBD2. CDR3 length: 15 amino acids. Germline V CDR1 and CDR2: SGDLS, YYNGEE. Unmatched junction bases numbered 3, after V lost 0 bases and J lost 4 bases. The CDR3 sequence is CASSVVAGSYNEQFF. The CDR3 coding sequence is TGTGCCAGCAGCGTAGTAGCGGGGAGTTACAATGAGCAGTTCTTC.

The chain joins TRBV7-9 to TRBJ1-1; TRBD1 agrees at 7 bases. Germline V gives CDR1 SEHNR, CDR2 FQNEAQ (reference sequence). The CDR3 loop spans 14 amino acids. V shed 1 base and J 5 bases; nucleotides not matched to a gene: 4. CDR3 bases: TGTGCCAGCAGCTTAGTTGAGGGGGCGACTGAAGCTTTCTTT. Protein: CASSLVEGATEAFF.

This chain connects TRBV7-2 to TRBJ2-1; tentatively, D is TRBD2 (5 bases). The CDR3 runs to 17 residues. Germline loops: CDR1 SGHTA, CDR2 FQGNSA. V shed 5 bases and J shed 4 bases, with 21 bases lying between them. CDR3 coding DNA: TGTGCCAGCAGCCCCACAATACTAGTCACCGGATACAATGAGCAGTTCTTC. Amino acids: CASSPTILVTGYNEQFF.

The CDR3 sequence: CASSWGQGSQPQHF. The CDR3 DNA reads as TGTGCCAGCAGCTGGGGACAGGGGAGTCAGCCCCAGCATTTT. The chain combines TRBV5-5 with TRBJ1-5; 10 bases line up with TRBD1. This CDR3 region has 14 residues. Trimming took 3 bases from V and 6 from J; bases not matched to a gene: 3. CDR1 is SGHKS and CDR2 is YYEKEE in the germline V gene (reference sequence). Looking up the rest from reference TRBV5-5 and TRBJ1-5 gives the full variable domain: DAGVTQSPTHLIKTRGQQVTLRCSPISGHKSVSWYQQVLGQGPQFIFQYYEKEERGRGNFPDRFSARQFPNYSSELNVNALLLGDSALYLCASSWGQGSQPQHFGDGTRLSIL.

The CDR3 loop reads CASSQDSLTGGDGYTF. The CDR3 region has the DNA TGCGCCAGCAGCCAGGACTCCTTGACAGGGGGCGATGGCTACACCTTC. The chain uses TRBV4-3 and TRBJ1-2; 10 bases match TRBD1. This CDR3 is built from 16 residues. Germline values: CDR1 LGHNA, CDR2 YSLEER. V dropped 3 bases and J dropped 6; count of bases not matched to a gene: 10.

In its sample, this clone was seen once. This chain links TRBV4-3 with TRBJ2-3; TRBD1 might be the D (5 bases). The CDR3 consists of 20 residues. The ends were cut back, 1 base at V and 2 bases at J, with 25 bases in the middle. In germline, CDR1 is LGHNA, CDR2 YSLEER. CDR3: CASSQVRVFEDTYLTDTQYF. The CDR3 DNA reads as TGCGCCAGCAGCCAAGTAAGGGTTTTTGAGGACACCTATCTCACAGATACGCAGTATTTT.

A word on this clone: The junction departs from the called germline gene at one end, perhaps through a read error. The V and J genes are TRBV15 and TRBJ2-6, with D perhaps matching TRBD1 (5 bases). CDR1 LNHNV and CDR2 YYDKDF come from the germline V gene (reference sequence). The CDR3 covers 15 residues. The CDR3 region has the DNA TGTGCCACCAGCAGATCAGTCGCTGGGGCCAACGGCCTGACTTTC. As protein: CATSRSVAGANGLTF.

This clone has only a few counts. Other DNA sequences in this specimen translate into the identical CDR3. J is TRBJ2-7 and V is TRBV5-1; 9 bases match TRBD1. The CDR3 totals 16 residues. Trimming removed 4 bases from V and 4 bases from J; junction bases left unmatched: 12. Germline-derived CDR1 and CDR2 are SGHRS and YFSETQ. The DNA for the CDR3 is TGCGCCAGCAGCGCGTGGCCGGGACAGGGAGGGTACGAGCAGTACTTC. Translation: CASSAWPGQGGYEQYF.

The rearrangement links TRBV6-1 to TRBJ2-7; 8 bases are a match to TRBD2. The CDR3 is 14 amino acids. After removal of 4 bases from V and 3 bases from J, the junction contained 5 bases not matched to a gene. Germline V CDR1 and CDR2: MNHNS, SASEGT. CDR3 amino acids: CASSVGGAFYEQYF. The CDR3 region has the DNA TGTGCCAGCAGTGTCGGGGGGGCGTTCTACGAGCAGTACTTC.

The genes are TRBV7-2 and TRBJ2-1, with 7 bases that match TRBD2. The V gene end was trimmed by 8 bases and the J gene end by 10 bases; junction bases not matched to a gene: 11. The CDR3 contains 13 residues. Germline CDR1 and CDR2: SGHTA and FQGNSA. The CDR3 DNA is TGTGCCAGCCAGCTAGCGGAGGTCTCAGAGCAGTTCTTC. As protein: CASQLAEVSEQFF. The whole variable domain, filled in from reference TRBV7-2 and TRBJ2-1, reads GAGVSQSPSNKVTEKGKDVELRCDPISGHTALYWYRQSLGQGLEFLIYFQGNSAPDKSGLPSDRFSAERTGGSVSTLTIQRTQQEDSAVYLCASQLAEVSEQFFGPGTRLTVL.

The rearrangement joins TRBV27 to TRBJ2-1; 15 bases are shared with TRBD2. The J segment lost 7 bases and the V segment lost 4 bases, leaving 8 bases of the junction unmatched. CDR3 length: 17 residues. Germline CDR1 reads MNHEY; CDR2 reads SMNVEV (reference sequence). The CDR3 region is CASSWNGLAGGVNEQFF. The DNA for the CDR3 is TGTGCCAGCAGTTGGAACGGACTAGCGGGAGGGGTGAATGAGCAGTTCTTC.

This clone appeared a single time. CDR3 sequence reads: CASSISVAAYEQYF. For the CDR3, the DNA is TGTGCCAGTAGTATCTCAGTGGCCGCCTACGAGCAGTACTTC. J is TRBJ2-7 and V is TRBV19; D is unclear. V was trimmed by 3 bases and J by 2 bases, leaving 11 bases between them. This CDR3 is built from 14 residues. The germline gives CDR1 LNHDA, CDR2 SQIVND (reference sequence). Full variable domain (missing parts from reference TRBV19 and TRBJ2-7): DGGITQSPKYLFRKEGQNVTLSCEQNLNHDAMYWYRQDPGQGLRLIYYSQIVNDFQKGDIAEGYSVSREKKESFPLTVTSAQKNPTAFYLCASSISVAAYEQYFGPGTRLTVT.

This clone occurred a few times. In nucleotides, the CDR3 is TGTGCCAGCAGATCCCGAGGAGACAGTACAGATACGCAGTATTTT. Protein: CASRSRGDSTDTQYF. The chain couples TRBV6-1 to TRBJ2-3; a weak D match, TRBD1 (5 bases). The germline V gene encodes CDR1 MNHNS and CDR2 SASEGT. CDR3 length: 15 residues. V was clipped by 6 bases and J by 3 bases, with 16 bases between them.